What follows are 8 T cell receptor beta chains derived from one specimen sequenced in a study of regulatory T cells in long-lasting Graves disease. Sequencing libraries for TCR beta were prepared with iRepertoire HTBI primers and Arm-PCR of CDR3 regions. TCRdb reprocessed the multiplex PCR reads via MiXCR and lists one record per CDR3 protein. The sample yields 580,000 or so distinct CDR3 sequences, roughly 15% seen once. Described time point: newly diagnosed GD, antithyroid drugs for less than 3 months. After RNA was extracted from PBMCs, the TCR library was made from it. These data are also associated with another study on T cells in Graves' hyperthyroidism and ophthalmopathy.

Sequencing was performed on peripheral blood mononuclear cells (PBMCs), taken at new diagnosis, from a patient treated with antithyroid drugs. The receptors originated from a man younger than 35 with Graves disease.

This clonotype has a single count. The V and J genes are TRBV20-1 and TRBJ2-6; a weak D match, TRBD2 (6 bases). The CDR3 contains 17 residues. Trimming stripped 0 bases from V and 1 base from J, with 13 bases between. Per germline, CDR1 DFQATT and CDR2 SNEGSKA (reference sequence). CDR3 sequence reads: CSARDLGLGSGANVLTF. The CDR3 DNA reads TGCAGTGCTAGAGATCTGGGACTCGGGTCTGGGGCCAACGTCCTGACTTTC.

The V gene is TRBV20-1, the J gene TRBJ2-1, with TRBD1 matching over 9 bases. CDR1 is DFQATT and CDR2 is SNEGSKA in the germline V gene (reference sequence). The length of the CDR3 is 16 residues. Trimming took 6 bases from V and 1 from J; bases not matched to a gene: 10. CDR3 in amino acids: CSAIRDRAGSYNEQFF. In DNA, the CDR3 is TGCAGTGCCATCCGGGACAGGGCCGGGTCCTACAATGAGCAGTTCTTC.

The rearrangement links TRBV9 to TRBJ2-7; the D gene could be TRBD1 or TRBD2 (5 bases each). Deletions cut 0 bases from V and 2 bases from J, with 9 bases between. The CDR3 length is 14 residues. Looked up from germline, CDR1 is SGDLS and CDR2 is YYNGEE. As DNA, the CDR3 is TGTGCCAGCAGCGTAGATGAGGGGACCTACGAGCAGTACTTC. Translating gives CASSVDEGTYEQYF.

As regards this clonotype: A much larger clone sits a single nucleotide away, making a read error possible. This sequence joins TRBV11-2 and TRBJ2-7, with TRBD1 identical over 9 bases. CDR1 SGHAT and CDR2 FQNNGV come from the germline V gene. The CDR3 has 14 amino acids. CDR3 protein: CASSLDGTGYEQHF. Written as DNA, the CDR3 is TGTGCCAGCAGCCTGGACGGGACAGGGTACGAGCAGCACTTC. The full variable domain, with the rest looked up from reference TRBV11-2 and TRBJ2-7, is EAGVAQSPRYKIIEKRQSVAFWCNPISGHATLYWYQQILGQGPKLLIQFQNNGVVDDSQLPKDRFSAERLKGVDSTLKIQPAKLEDSAVYLCASSLDGTGYEQHFGPGTRLTVT.

The gene calls are TRBV5-1 and TRBJ2-7; the match to TRBD2 covers 7 bases. The germline gives CDR1 SGHRS, CDR2 YFSETQ. J was trimmed by 6 bases and V by 4 bases; bases with no gene match: 16. The CDR3 length is 16 residues. The CDR3 region has the DNA TGCGCCAGCAGCCTTCCGGGGGGTTCTAGAAGGGGCGAGCAGTACTTC. Translating it yields CASSLPGGSRRGEQYF. The complete variable domain, with remaining parts taken from reference TRBV5-1 and TRBJ2-7, reads KAGVTQTPRYLIKTRGQQVTLSCSPISGHRSVSWYQQTPGQGLQFLFEYFSETQRNKGNFPGRFSGRQFSNSRSEMNVSTLELGDSALYLCASSLPGGSRRGEQYFGPGTRLTVT.

V and J are TRBV6-5 and TRBJ2-3; D might be TRBD2 (6 bases). Looked up from germline, CDR1 is MNHEY and CDR2 is SVGAGI. Trimming took off 0 bases at V and 5 bases at J, with 9 bases between the two ends. There are 14 residues in the CDR3. The CDR3 bases are TGTGCCAGCAGTTACTCGGATAGCGGAGATACGCAGTATTTT. It codes for CASSYSDSGDTQYF.

This clonotype was detected ten times or more. The CDR3 bases are TGCAGTGCTGCTGGGGTAGCGGCCGTCCGTACGCAGTATTTT. Translation: CSAAGVAAVRTQYF. This rearrangement joins TRBV20-1 to TRBJ2-3; possibly TRBD2 for D (6 bases). The CDR3 totals 14 residues. The V gene lost 5 bases and the J gene lost 8 bases, with 20 bases spanning the gap. Per the germline V gene, CDR1 is DFQATT and CDR2 is SNEGSKA (reference sequence).

This sequence joins TRBV19 and TRBJ2-7; D remains unclear. Germline CDR1 is LNHDA and CDR2 is SQIVND (reference sequence). Trimming removed 6 bases at V and 7 bases at J, with 16 bases between. The CDR3 is 13 amino acids. The DNA for the CDR3 is TGTGCCAGTAGCGACGCAAGTGACTCTGAGCAGTACTTC. Protein: CASSDASDSEQYF.